This T cell receptor (beta chain) was observed in a study of control samples from healthy donors and cancer patients. Some clones are missing from TCRdb's copy, which holds only in-frame ones; the method was immunoSEQ multiplex PCR. The sample yields more than 80,000 clones, approximately 95% seen once. V lost 4 bases, J lost 0 bases, and 9 bases lay in between. CDR3 length: 14 residues. From germline, CDR1 is SNHLY and CDR2 FYNNEI. This clonotype originated in a man between 18 and 29 years old in good health. This rearrangement joins TRBV2 to TRBJ2-5; D is unresolved. The source material was blood. CDR3 nucleotide sequence: TGTGCCAGCAGTGTCCAGAGGTACCAAGAGACCCAGTACTTC. This gives the protein CASSVQRYQETQYF.